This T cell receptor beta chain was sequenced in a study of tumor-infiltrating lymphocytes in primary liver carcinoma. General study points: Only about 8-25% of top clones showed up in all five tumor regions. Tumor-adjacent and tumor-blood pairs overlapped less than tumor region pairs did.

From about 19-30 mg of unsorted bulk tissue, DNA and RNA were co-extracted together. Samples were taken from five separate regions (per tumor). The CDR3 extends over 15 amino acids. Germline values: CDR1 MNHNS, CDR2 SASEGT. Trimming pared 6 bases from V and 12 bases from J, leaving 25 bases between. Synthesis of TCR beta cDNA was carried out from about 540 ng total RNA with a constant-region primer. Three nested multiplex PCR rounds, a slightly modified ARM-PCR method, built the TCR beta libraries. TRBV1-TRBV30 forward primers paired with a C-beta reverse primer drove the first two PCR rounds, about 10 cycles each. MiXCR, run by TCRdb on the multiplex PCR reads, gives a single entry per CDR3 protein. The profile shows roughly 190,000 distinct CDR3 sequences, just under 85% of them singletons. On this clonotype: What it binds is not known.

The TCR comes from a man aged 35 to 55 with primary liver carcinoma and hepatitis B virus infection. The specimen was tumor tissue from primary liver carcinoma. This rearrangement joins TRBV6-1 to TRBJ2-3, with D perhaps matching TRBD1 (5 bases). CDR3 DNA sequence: TGTGCCAGCAGAGTTAGGGGCCAGGCTACAGATGCCCAGTATTTT. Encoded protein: CASRVRGQATDAQYF.